Reported below is one T cell receptor (beta chain). Antigen unknown. This sample was taken from a study of circulating and synovial CD4+ cells in juvenile arthritis. Clones were read by immunoSEQ multiplex PCR, and TCRdb kept only the in-frame ones, dropping some. The top ten clones hold 2.5% to 3% of a sample with 25,000 to 35,000 clones, 80% to 95% of them seen once. CDR1 and CDR2 (germline): SGHVS, FQNEAQ. Deletions cut 2 bases from V and 7 bases from J, with 11 bases between. The CDR3 runs 14 residues. Study outcomes and limitations: CPL and bulk CD4 samples differed at least tenfold in T cell genomes.

Sequenced: CD4+ T cells from blood. V and J are TRBV7-8 and TRBJ1-4, with D uncertain. This sequence was found in a human donor with juvenile idiopathic arthritis. This CDR3 is CASSLMGLPEKLFF. The CDR3 DNA is TGTGCCAGCAGCTTAATGGGCCTTCCTGAAAAACTGTTTTTT. Supplemented by reference TRBV7-8 and TRBJ1-4, the full variable domain reads GAGVSQSPRYKVAKRGQDVALRCDPISGHVSLFWYQQALGQGPEFLTYFQNEAQLDKSGLPSDRFFAERPEGSVSTLKIQRTQQEDSAVYLCASSLMGLPEKLFFGSGTQLSVL.